Each of the 20 T cell receptor beta chains below was sequenced from the same sample in a study of molecular identifiers for immune sequencing clone quantification. TCRdb re-called the PCR reads through MiXCR, storing one row per CDR3 protein. The sample holds about 510,000 distinct CDR3 sequences, roughly 25% seen once. Source material: naive CD8+ T cells from blood, with Jurkat cell RNA spiked in. Subset reported: FACS-sorted CD8+CD4-CCR7+CD45RA+ naive T cells. The origin of the receptors is a human donor in good health. Some libraries in this study had Jurkat cell RNA spiked in.

A word on this clonotype: This CDR3 is missing its conserved last phenylalanine or tryptophan, likely due to a read error. CDR3 sequence reads: CACSYVTGGVNGYTY. Written as DNA, the CDR3 is TGTGCCTGCAGTTATGTCACAGGGGGGGTGAATGGCTACACCTAC. This sequence joins TRBV6-6 and TRBJ1-2; 8 bases map to TRBD1. The germline gives CDR1 MNHNY, CDR2 SVGAGI (reference sequence). CDR3 length equals 15 residues.

This clonotype was counted between two and nine times. J is TRBJ2-1 and V is TRBV9; 10 positions agree with TRBD2. This CDR3 has 18 residues. Trimming cost V 0 bases and J 7 bases; bases outside gene matches: 13. Germline CDR1 and CDR2: SGDLS and YYNGEE. The CDR3 loop reads CASSVEGTSEYVGNEQFF. In DNA, the CDR3 is TGTGCCAGCAGCGTAGAAGGGACTAGCGAGTACGTTGGGAATGAGCAGTTCTTC.

As regards this clonotype: One base away lies a much larger clone, so this may be a sequencing read error. The V and J genes are TRBV5-3 and TRBJ1-1; TRBD1 matches 10 bases. TRBV5-3 carries the ORF label, with uncertain function. CDR3 length equals 17 residues. The CDR3 DNA reads TGTGCCAGCACCCAAACGGGACAGGGGAAAGAGAACACTGGAGCTTTCTTT. This encodes CASTQTGQGKENTGAFF.

With regard to this clonotype: One base away lies a much larger clone, so this may be a sequencing read error. The genes are TRBV4-1 and TRBJ2-3; 8 bases agree with TRBD1. The germline gives CDR1 MGHRA, CDR2 YSYEKL. The CDR3 is 16 residues long. The CDR3 DNA is TGCGCCAGCAGCCCGTCGACAGGGGAGACCACAGATACGCGGTATTTT. This sequence encodes CASSPSTGETTDTRYF.

This clonotype was detected ten times or more. The V and J genes are TRBV6-5 and TRBJ2-3; D uncertain. CDR1 MNHEY and CDR2 SVGAGI come from the germline V gene. With 4 bases removed from V and 7 bases from J, the gap between germline ends came to 6 bases. CDR3 size: 11 residues. The CDR3 spells CASSSQHTQYF. The CDR3 DNA sequence: TGTGCCAGCAGTTCACAGCATACGCAGTATTTT.

This clonotype was observed a handful of times. V and J are TRBV30 and TRBJ1-1; 7 bases map to TRBD1. Germline V gives CDR1 GTSNPN, CDR2 SVGIG (reference sequence). The CDR3 has 14 residues. With V trimmed by 0 bases and J by 4 bases, 5 bases remained unmatched. CDR3 in amino acids: CAWSVQGGGTEAFF. The CDR3 DNA reads TGTGCCTGGAGTGTTCAGGGGGGCGGCACTGAAGCTTTCTTT.

About this clonotype itself: Just one base apart from a much larger clone, this may be a read error. V gene TRBV9 combines with J gene TRBJ2-2, with D unresolved. Germline lookup yields CDR1 SGDLS and CDR2 YYNGEE. V dropped 0 bases and J dropped 3 bases, with 12 bases sitting between them. CDR3 length: 16 amino acids. CDR3 residues: CASSVESYLHTGELFF. The CDR3 DNA reads TGTGCCAGCAGCGTAGAATCATATTTACACACCGGGGAGCTGTTTTTT. Complete variable domain (other parts from reference TRBV9 and TRBJ2-2): DSGVTQTPKHLITATGQRVTLRCSPRSGDLSVYWYQQSLDQGLQFLIQYYNGEERAKGNILERFSAQQFPDLHSELNLSSLELGDSALYFCASSVESYLHTGELFFGEGSRLTVL.

Turning to this clonotype: The junction departs from germline at one end; a sequencing error may be responsible. This chain uses TRBV12-5 with TRBJ2-1; maybe TRBD2 (5 bases). Germline V gene lookup returns CDR1 LGHNT and CDR2 FRNRAP. The CDR3 has 15 residues. The CDR3 loop is CASGVGARAYNGQFF. In DNA form, the CDR3 reads TGTGCTAGCGGGGTAGGAGCCCGAGCCTACAATGGGCAGTTCTTC.

V is TRBV12-3 or TRBV12-4 and J is TRBJ1-2, with a tentative D call TRBD1 (5 bases). The CDR3 sequence is 13 residues long. V lost 3 bases, J lost 6 bases, and 11 bases lay in between. CDR3 in amino acids: CASSFGGAHGYTF. The CDR3 DNA is TGTGCCAGCAGTTTTGGAGGGGCGCATGGCTACACCTTC.

As for this clonotype: This may be a read error, as it is one base from a much larger clone. V gene TRBV4-3 combines with J gene TRBJ1-1; D gene uncertain. The CDR3 is 14 amino acids. V dropped 4 bases and J dropped 0 bases, with 9 bases sitting between them. The germline gives CDR1 LGHNA, CDR2 YSLEER. The CDR3 loop is CASSRDGMNTEAFF. The CDR3 nucleotides are TGCGCCAGCAGCCGAGATGGGATGAACACTGAAGCTTTCTTT.

The chain links TRBV2 to TRBJ1-2, with TRBD1 identical over 10 bases. The V and J ends lost 3 bases and 8 bases, in that order; junction bases with no gene match: 9. The CDR3 has 15 amino acids. Germline V gives CDR1 SNHLY, CDR2 FYNNEI. CDR3 sequence (DNA): TGTGCCAGCAGTGAGAGACAGGGGGCTTCGTTCGGCTACACCTTC. This gives the protein CASSERQGASFGYTF. Using reference TRBV2 and TRBJ1-2 for the parts outside the CDR3, the full variable domain is EPEVTQTPSHQVTQMGQEVILRCVPISNHLYFYWYRQILGQKVEFLVSFYNNEISEKSEIFDDQFSVERPDGSNFTLKIRSTKLEDSAMYFCASSERQGASFGYTFGSGTRLTVV.

The chain recombines TRBV13 with TRBJ2-5; the D gene is possibly TRBD2 (5 bases). The CDR3 loop spans 14 amino acids. V gave up 5 bases and J gave up 7 bases, with 17 bases separating them. From germline, CDR1 is PRHDT and CDR2 FYEKMQ (reference sequence). CDR3 sequence: CASSQPIGGGTQYF. The CDR3, as DNA: TGTGCCAGCAGCCAACCGATCGGAGGAGGGACCCAGTACTTC.

Worth noting for this clonotype: A much more abundant neighbour one base away suggests this may be a read error. The chain recombines TRBV29-1 with TRBJ2-7; possibly TRBD2 for D (6 bases). The CDR3 has 17 amino acids. In germline, CDR1 is SQVTM, CDR2 ANQGSEA. The CDR3 nucleotides are TGCTGCGTTGAAGGGAGGTTAGACGGGAGAGGGAAGAACGAGCAGTACTTC. Its translation: CCVEGRLDGRGKNEQYF.

This clonotype has only a few counts. The chain uses TRBV6-5 and TRBJ1-1; D remains unclear. The CDR3 totals 13 residues. Germline CDR1 MNHEY, CDR2 SVGAGI. V was cut by 10 bases and J by 2 bases, with 14 bases left in between. CDR3 in amino acids: CATSEMVNTEAFF. For the CDR3, the DNA is TGTGCCACCTCTGAGATGGTTAACACTGAAGCTTTCTTT.

This chain joins TRBV19 and TRBJ2-2; D unclear. This CDR3 has 13 residues. Germline values: CDR1 LNHDA, CDR2 SQIVND (reference sequence). V was cut by 2 bases and J by 7 bases, with 8 bases left in between. The DNA of the CDR3 is TGTGCCAGTAGTATAATTGCTTTCGGGGAGCTGTTTTTT. Its protein product is CASSIIAFGELFF.

In this sample, this clonotype turned up a few times. The chain is built from TRBV20-1 and TRBJ2-7, with 7 bases aligning to TRBD1. The trim removed 0 bases at V and 4 bases at J, leaving 12 bases unmatched. Germline lookup yields CDR1 DFQATT and CDR2 SNEGSKA (reference sequence). This CDR3 is 16 amino acids long. This CDR3 reads CSARDKRQGSWYEQYF. As DNA, the CDR3 is TGCAGTGCTAGAGACAAACGACAGGGTTCTTGGTACGAGCAGTACTTC.

This clonotype was seen a handful of times. The J gene is TRBJ1-4, the V gene TRBV27; D unclear. The CDR3 length is 14 residues. Germline CDR1 is MNHEY and CDR2 is SMNVEV (reference sequence). V shed 3 bases and J shed 8 bases, with 13 bases lying between them. CDR3 amino acids: CASSFVGPSEKLFF. CDR3 DNA sequence: TGTGCCAGCAGTTTTGTGGGCCCCTCGGAAAAACTGTTTTTT.

On this clonotype itself: This could be a read error, since a much larger clone is one nucleotide away. The CDR3 sequence: CASSYDRGNEQFF. DNA for the CDR3: TGTGCCAGCAGTTACGATCGAGGGAATGAGCAGTTCTTC. The gene calls are TRBV6-6 and TRBJ2-1, with TRBD2 as a possible D gene (5 bases). Germline V gene data show CDR1 as MNHNY and CDR2 as SVGAGI (reference sequence). This CDR3 has 13 residues. Deletions cut 2 bases from V and 7 bases from J, with 9 bases between.

This clonotype was detected only a few times. The chain is built from TRBV6-6 and TRBJ2-5, with TRBD2 as a possible D gene (6 bases). Germline CDR1 and CDR2: MNHNY and SVGAGI (reference sequence). The CDR3 runs 15 residues. With 2 bases removed from V and 4 bases from J, the gap between germline ends came to 14 bases. Here the CDR3 DNA reads TGTGCCAGCAGTTACCCGGCACTAGCCCCAGAGACCCAGTACTTC. Translating it yields CASSYPALAPETQYF.

This chain joins TRBV20-1 and TRBJ2-3; D is perhaps TRBD1 or TRBD2 (5 bases each). Trimming left V 5 bases short and J 2 bases short, with 20 bases between. The CDR3 extends over 16 amino acids. CDR1 is DFQATT, CDR2 SNEGSKA, per germline (reference sequence). The CDR3 DNA reads as TGCAGTGCTCGCCACGGTTCGGGACGGAACACAGATACGCAGTATTTT. Its protein product is CSARHGSGRNTDTQYF.